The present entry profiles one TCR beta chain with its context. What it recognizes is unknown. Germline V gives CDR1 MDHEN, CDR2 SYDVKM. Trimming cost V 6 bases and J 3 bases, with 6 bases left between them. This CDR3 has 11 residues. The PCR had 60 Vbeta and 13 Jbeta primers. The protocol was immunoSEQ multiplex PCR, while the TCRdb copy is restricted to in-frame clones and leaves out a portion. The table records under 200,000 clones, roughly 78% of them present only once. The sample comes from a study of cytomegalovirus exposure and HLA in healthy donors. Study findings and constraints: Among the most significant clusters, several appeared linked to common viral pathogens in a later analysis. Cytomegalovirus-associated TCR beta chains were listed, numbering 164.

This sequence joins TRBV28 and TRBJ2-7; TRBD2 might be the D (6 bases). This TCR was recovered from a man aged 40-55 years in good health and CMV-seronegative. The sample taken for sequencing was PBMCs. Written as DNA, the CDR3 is TGTGCCAGCAGGGGAGGCTACGAGCAGTACTTC. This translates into CASRGGYEQYF.